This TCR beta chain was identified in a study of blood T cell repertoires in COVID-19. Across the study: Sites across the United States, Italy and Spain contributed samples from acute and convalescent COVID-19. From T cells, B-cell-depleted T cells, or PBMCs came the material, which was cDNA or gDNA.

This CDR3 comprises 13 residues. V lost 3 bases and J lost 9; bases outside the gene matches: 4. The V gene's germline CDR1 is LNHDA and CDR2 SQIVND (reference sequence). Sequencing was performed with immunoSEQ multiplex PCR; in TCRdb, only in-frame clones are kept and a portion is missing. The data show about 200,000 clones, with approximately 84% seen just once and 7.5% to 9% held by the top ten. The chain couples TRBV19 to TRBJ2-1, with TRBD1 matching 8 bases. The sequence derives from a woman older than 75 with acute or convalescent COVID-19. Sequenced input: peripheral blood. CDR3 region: CASSIQGAGEQFF. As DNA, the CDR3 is TGTGCCAGTAGTATTCAGGGGGCCGGTGAGCAGTTCTTC.